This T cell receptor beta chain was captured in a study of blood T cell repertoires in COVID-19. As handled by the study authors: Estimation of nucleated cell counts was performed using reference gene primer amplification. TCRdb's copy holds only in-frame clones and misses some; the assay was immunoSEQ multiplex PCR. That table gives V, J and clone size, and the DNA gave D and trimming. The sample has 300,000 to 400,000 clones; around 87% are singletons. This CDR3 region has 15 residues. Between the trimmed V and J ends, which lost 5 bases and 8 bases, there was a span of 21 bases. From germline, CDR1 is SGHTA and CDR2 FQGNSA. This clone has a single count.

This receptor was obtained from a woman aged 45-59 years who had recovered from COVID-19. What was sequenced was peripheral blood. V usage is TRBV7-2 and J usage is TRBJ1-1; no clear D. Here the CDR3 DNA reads TGTGCCAGCAGCCCAGACACGATCAACCTTAGAGAAGCTTTCTTT. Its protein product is CASSPDTINLREAFF.